A selection of T cell receptor beta chains follows, all from one sample in a study of lymphopenia after photon versus proton radiotherapy. TCRdb's copy holds only in-frame clones and misses some; the assay was immunoSEQ multiplex PCR. The profile shows approximately 24,000 clones, 87% of them singletons. Specimen: peripheral blood, collected from a patient treated with photon-based radiotherapy. The receptor source for this set is a man aged 45-65 years with gastric cancer. The CDR3 runs from the conserved cysteine through the conserved F or W. The D gene is left open where the match is weak. A clone size is listed for some rows: how often the clone was seen (once, few, many), or a class if it is expanded.

TRBD1	TRBV5-5	.	TRBJ1-2	CASNGQGGHGYTF	TGTGCCAGCAACGGACAGGGAGGTCATGGCTACACCTTC
.	TRBV6-5	.	TRBJ2-5	CASSPRRTQETQYF	TGTGCCAGCAGTCCTAGACGGACCCAAGAGACCCAGTACTTC
TRBD2	TRBV7-7	.	TRBJ2-1	CASSRTFSGGATYNEQFF	TGTGCCAGCAGCCGTACTTTTAGCGGGGGGGCAACCTACAATGAGCAGTTCTTC
.	TRBV7-6	.	TRBJ2-7	CASSFRGGTYEQYF	TGTGCCAGCAGCTTCAGGGGGGGCACTTACGAGCAGTACTTC
.	TRBV6-4	.	TRBJ2-3	CASSDGGGTDTQYF	TGTGCCAGCAGTGACGGGGGCGGAACAGATACGCAGTATTTT
.	TRBV6-5	once	TRBJ2-1	CASSFRVWVDEQFF	TGTGCCAGCAGTTTCAGGGTGTGGGTGGATGAGCAGTTCTTC
.	TRBV19	once	TRBJ2-2	CASNPRVLGLDTGELFF	TGTGCCAGTAACCCCCGGGTTCTGGGTCTGGACACCGGGGAGCTGTTTTTT
.	TRBV10-3	.	TRBJ2-1	CAISILETYNEQFF	TGTGCCATCAGTATACTGGAGACCTACAATGAGCAGTTCTTC
.	TRBV4-1	.	TRBJ2-4	CASSQDLGRSGNIQYF	TGCGCCAGCAGCCAAGATCTAGGTAGATCGGGGAACATTCAGTACTTC
.	TRBV30	.	TRBJ1-1	CAWSVRGAEAFF	TGTGCCTGGAGTGTACGAGGGGCTGAAGCTTTCTTT
.	TRBV7-2	.	TRBJ2-7	CASSSAGRRTAYEQYF	TGTGCCAGCAGCTCCGCGGGACGCCGGACCGCCTACGAGCAGTACTTC
.	TRBV29-1	.	TRBJ1-2	CSTREGNYGYTF	TGCAGCACCAGAGAGGGAAACTATGGCTACACCTTC
.	TRBV5-1	.	TRBJ2-2	CASSWSLGTGELFF	TGCGCCAGCAGCTGGTCATTGGGCACCGGGGAGCTGTTTTTT
.	TRBV10-3	.	TRBJ1-2	CAIKRPGGYGYTF	TGTGCCATCAAGCGCCCGGGTGGGTATGGCTACACCTTC
.	TRBV19	.	TRBJ2-5	CASSYRQTQYF	TGTGCCAGTAGTTACCGACAGACCCAGTACTTC
TRBD1	TRBV4-1	once	TRBJ2-7	CASSSGQGASYEQYF	TGCGCCAGCAGCTCGGGACAGGGGGCCTCCTACGAGCAGTACTTC
TRBD2	TRBV7-2	once	TRBJ2-3	CASSPSSGVADTQYF	TGTGCCAGCAGCCCCTCTAGCGGGGTGGCAGATACGCAGTATTTT
TRBD2	TRBV2	.	TRBJ2-1	CASRGLAGGYNEQFF	TGTGCCAGCAGGGGCCTAGCGGGTGGTTACAATGAGCAGTTCTTC
TRBD1	TRBV5-5	.	TRBJ2-7	CASSFTGGSYEQYF	TGTGCCAGCAGCTTTACAGGGGGCTCCTACGAGCAGTACTTC
.	TRBV5-6	once	TRBJ1-1	CASTGRGTTEAFF	TGTGCCAGCACCGGGAGGGGGACCACTGAAGCTTTCTTT
TRBD1	TRBV6-1	.	TRBJ1-5	CASSESTGGGQPQHF	TGTGCCAGCAGTGAGTCGACAGGGGGCGGTCAGCCCCAGCATTTT
TRBD2	TRBV7-3	.	TRBJ2-1	CASSLGGLANYNEQFF	TGTGCCAGCAGCTTAGGGGGACTAGCGAATTACAATGAGCAGTTCTTC
.	TRBV14	.	TRBJ2-7	CASSQDRGLIGQYF	TGTGCCAGCAGCCAAGACAGGGGTCTGATCGGGCAGTACTTC
.	TRBV6-1	.	TRBJ1-5	CASSEEAGWEPNQPQHF	TGTGCCAGCAGTGAAGAGGCAGGGTGGGAACCAAATCAGCCCCAGCATTTT
.	TRBV5-4	.	TRBJ2-1	CASSLAGSTNEQFF	TGTGCCAGCAGCTTGGCAGGGTCCACCAATGAGCAGTTCTTC
.	TRBV6-1	.	TRBJ1-3	CASNRDRSSGNTIYF	TGTGCCAGCAATCGCGACAGAAGCTCTGGAAACACCATATATTTT
TRBD1	TRBV18	.	TRBJ2-2	CASSPMTGGDGELFF	TGTGCCAGCTCACCAATGACAGGGGGCGACGGGGAGCTGTTTTTT
TRBD1	TRBV2	.	TRBJ1-2	CASSESGRGLSYGYTF	TGTGCCAGCAGTGAATCGGGCAGGGGGTTGAGCTATGGCTACACCTTC
TRBD2	TRBV19	.	TRBJ2-5	CASSMAVAGATQYF	TGTGCCAGTAGTATGGCGGTAGCGGGGGCCACCCAGTACTTC
.	TRBV19	once	TRBJ2-5	CASSMGVGETQYF	TGTGCCAGTAGTATGGGGGTAGGAGAGACCCAGTACTTC
TRBD1	TRBV5-1	.	TRBJ2-1	CASSLGGTEHNEQFF	TGCGCCAGCAGCTTGGGAGGGACAGAGCACAATGAGCAGTTCTTC
.	TRBV2	once	TRBJ2-7	CASSSSDYEQYF	TGTGCCAGCAGTTCCTCTGACTACGAGCAGTACTTC
.	TRBV9	.	TRBJ1-5	CASSVGQGYNQPQHF	TGTGCCAGCAGCGTGGGGCAGGGCTATAATCAGCCCCAGCATTTT
.	TRBV6-5	once	TRBJ2-5	CASRLRTAQETQYF	TGTGCCAGCAGATTGAGGACAGCCCAAGAGACCCAGTACTTC
.	TRBV29-1	.	TRBJ1-1	CSVVGRTEAFF	TGCAGCGTTGTCGGGCGGACTGAAGCTTTCTTT
TRBD1	TRBV6-1	.	TRBJ1-1	CASTPQGAKGTEAFF	TGTGCCAGCACCCCCCAGGGGGCCAAAGGGACTGAAGCTTTCTTT
TRBD1	TRBV7-3	.	TRBJ1-1	CASSSNNRGLDTEAFF	TGTGCCAGCAGCTCGAACAACAGGGGGCTGGACACTGAAGCTTTCTTT
TRBD2	TRBV28	.	TRBJ2-1	CASSAAVAGGLRWNEQFF	TGTGCCAGCAGCGCCGCGGTAGCGGGGGGGCTCCGATGGAATGAGCAGTTCTTC
TRBD2	TRBV6-6	few	TRBJ2-3	CATGGLAGGQDTQYF	TGTGCCACCGGGGGCCTAGCGGGGGGGCAAGATACGCAGTATTTT
TRBD1	TRBV5-4	.	TRBJ2-5	CASSLTGGGETQYF	TGTGCCAGCAGCTTGACAGGGGGCGGGGAGACCCAGTACTTC
.	TRBV9	.	TRBJ2-3	CASSADIVSTDTQYF	TGTGCCAGCAGCGCCGACATCGTTAGCACAGATACGCAGTATTTT
TRBD2	TRBV27	.	TRBJ2-2	CASRFGGRVGELFF	TGTGCCAGCAGGTTTGGAGGGAGGGTCGGGGAGCTGTTTTTT
TRBD2	TRBV6-4	few	TRBJ2-3	CASSDSGGGRDTQYF	TGTGCCAGCAGTGACTCGGGGGGGGGTAGGGATACGCAGTATTTT
TRBD2	TRBV11-3	.	TRBJ2-3	CASSSVAGGLGAQYF	TGTGCCAGCAGCTCAGTAGCGGGGGGCCTCGGGGCGCAGTATTTT
.	TRBV27	few	TRBJ1-2	CASSPLDRSVGYTF	TGTGCCAGCAGTCCTCTGGACCGTAGCGTGGGCTACACCTTC
.	TRBV11-2	.	TRBJ2-4	CASSLDLKNIQYF	TGTGCCAGCAGCTTAGATCTTAAAAACATTCAGTACTTC
TRBD2	TRBV5-6	.	TRBJ2-1	CASSRGLAGETYNEQFF	TGTGCCAGCAGCAGAGGACTAGCGGGGGAGACATACAATGAGCAGTTCTTC
.	TRBV30	.	TRBJ1-6	CAWGGQSYNSPLHF	TGTGCCTGGGGCGGACAGTCCTATAATTCACCCCTCCACTTT
.	TRBV9	once	TRBJ2-2	CASSDGQWAGELFF	TGTGCCAGCAGTGATGGACAGTGGGCCGGGGAGCTGTTTTTT
.	TRBV5-4	.	TRBJ2-1	CASSANSGTFNEQFF	TGTGCCAGCAGCGCGAACTCCGGGACTTTCAATGAGCAGTTCTTC
.	TRBV7-2	.	TRBJ2-1	CASSLGGVTTGRYEQFF	TGTGCCAGCAGCTTAGGAGGGGTGACGACGGGTCGGTATGAGCAGTTCTTC
.	TRBV19	.	TRBJ1-4	CASSIQGLAEKLFF	TGTGCCAGTAGTATTCAGGGTCTTGCGGAAAAACTGTTTTTT
.	TRBV4-1	.	TRBJ2-4	CASSQEIDQVLAKNIQYF	TGCGCCAGCAGCCAAGAGATAGACCAGGTGTTAGCCAAAAACATTCAGTACTTC
TRBD1	TRBV27	.	TRBJ2-5	CASSTGTAKETQYF	TGTGCCAGCAGCACCGGGACAGCTAAAGAGACCCAGTACTTC